The clone carrying this T cell receptor (beta chain) was counted a few times. Its antigen is not identified. The data belong to a study of vaccination and CD4 T cells after COVID-19. Study in general: Convalescent cases comprised 10 or so mild and one severe, all SARS-CoV-2 positive by nasal swab PCR.

The Oncomine TCR Beta short-read assay was what sequenced the DNA obtained from cultured CD4+ T cells. TCRdb passed the PCR reads through MiXCR, listing each CDR3 protein once. The sample lists just under 20,000 distinct CDR3 sequences, 35% to 50% occurring once. The treatment: approximately 11-day PBMC culture with coronavirus spike peptide pools or control peptides (ViraFEST assay). The CDR3 length is 14 residues. Germline lookup yields CDR1 GTSNPN and CDR2 SVGIG (reference sequence). V lost 0 bases, J lost 3 bases, and 11 bases lay in between. V and J are TRBV30 and TRBJ1-2; perhaps TRBD1 as D (5 bases). The specimen comprised CD4+ T cells from blood, cultured in vitro, sampled after SARS-CoV-2 vaccination. The origin of this receptor is a human donor who had recovered from COVID-19. CDR3 bases: TGTGCCTGGAGTGTACGGGGGGGAGACTATGGCTACACCTTC. Its protein product is CAWSVRGGDYGYTF.